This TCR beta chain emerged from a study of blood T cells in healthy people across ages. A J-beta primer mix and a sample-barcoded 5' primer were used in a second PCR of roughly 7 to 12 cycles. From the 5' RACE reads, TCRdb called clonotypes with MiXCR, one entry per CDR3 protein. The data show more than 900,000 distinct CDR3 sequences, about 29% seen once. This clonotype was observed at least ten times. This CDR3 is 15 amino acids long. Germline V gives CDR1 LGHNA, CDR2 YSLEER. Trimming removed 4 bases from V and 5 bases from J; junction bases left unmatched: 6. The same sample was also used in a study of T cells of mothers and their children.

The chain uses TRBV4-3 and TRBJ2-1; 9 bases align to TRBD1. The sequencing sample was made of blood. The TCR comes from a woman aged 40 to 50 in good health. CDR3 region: CASSLQGARDNEQFF. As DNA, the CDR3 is TGCGCCAGCAGCCTACAGGGGGCGCGGGACAATGAGCAGTTCTTC.